The T cell receptor (beta chain) under discussion was sequenced for a study of cytomegalovirus exposure and HLA in healthy donors. Study-wide results and limits: Owing to their indistinguishability, certain V segments, notably TRBV6-2 and TRBV6-3, were excluded. Available immune exposure information was restricted to CMV serostatus only. At a 0.05 false discovery rate, a later analysis found some 17,000 TCR beta sequences to be associated with HLA alleles.

Whereas donors were nominally healthy upon sampling, unrecorded immune exposures were probable. PCR employed 60 Vbeta and 13 Jbeta primers. The table came from immunoSEQ multiplex PCR; TCRdb's copy has only in-frame clones and leaves some out. In the table there are about 200,000 clones, more than 60% of which are singletons. This clone showed up just once. The target antigen is unknown. Germline-derived CDR1 and CDR2 are SGDLS and YYNGEE. There are 15 residues in the CDR3. Trimming took 4 bases from V and 4 from J, leaving 14 bases between them. The genes are TRBV9 and TRBJ2-2; TRBD2 might be the D (5 bases). Material: PBMCs. The sequence came from a man over 45 in good health and CMV-seronegative. CDR3: CASSLLDLSTGELFF. In DNA form, the CDR3 reads TGTGCCAGCAGCCTCCTGGACTTGTCCACCGGGGAGCTGTTTTTT.